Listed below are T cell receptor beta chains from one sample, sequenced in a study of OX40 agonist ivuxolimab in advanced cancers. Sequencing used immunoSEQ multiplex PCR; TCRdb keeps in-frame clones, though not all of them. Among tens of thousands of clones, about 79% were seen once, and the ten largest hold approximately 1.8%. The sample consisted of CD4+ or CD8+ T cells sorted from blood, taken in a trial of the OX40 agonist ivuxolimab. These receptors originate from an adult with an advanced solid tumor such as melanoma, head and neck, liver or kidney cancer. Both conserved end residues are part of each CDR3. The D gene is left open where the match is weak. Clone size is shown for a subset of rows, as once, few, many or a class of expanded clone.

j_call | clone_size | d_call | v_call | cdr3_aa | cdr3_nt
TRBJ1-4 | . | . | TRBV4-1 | CASSQGSRRLNEKLFF | TGCGCCAGCAGCCAAGGGTCACGCAGGCTTAATGAAAAACTGTTTTTT
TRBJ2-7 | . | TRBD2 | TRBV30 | CAWRRGVLVHEQYF | TGTGCCTGGAGACGGGGGGTACTTGTCCACGAGCAGTACTTC
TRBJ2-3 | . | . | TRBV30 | CAWSREGNTQYF | TGTGCCTGGAGTCGTGAGGGAAATACGCAGTATTTT
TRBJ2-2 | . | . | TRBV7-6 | CASSLVAFNTGELFF | TGTGCCAGCAGCTTAGTCGCTTTCAACACCGGGGAGCTGTTTTTT
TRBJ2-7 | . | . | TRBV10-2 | CASLRGRHAGYEQYF | TGCGCCAGTCTCCGGGGCCGCCACGCCGGCTACGAGCAGTACTTC
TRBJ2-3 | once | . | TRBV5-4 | CASSLGQTDTQYF | TGTGCCAGCAGCCTCGGACAGACAGATACGCAGTATTTT
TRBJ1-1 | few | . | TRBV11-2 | CASSLVMALMNTEAFF | TGTGCCAGCAGCTTAGTTATGGCGCTCATGAACACTGAAGCTTTCTTT
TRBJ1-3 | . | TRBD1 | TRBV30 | CAWSGDRAGNTIYF | TGTGCCTGGAGTGGGGACAGGGCTGGAAACACCATATATTTT
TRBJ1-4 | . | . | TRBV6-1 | CASSGGPPRPNEKLFF | TGTGCCAGCAGTGGAGGTCCCCCTAGACCCAATGAAAAACTGTTTTTT
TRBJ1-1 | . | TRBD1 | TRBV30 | CAWRIQGARTEAFF | TGTGCCTGGAGGATCCAGGGGGCGCGGACTGAAGCTTTCTTT
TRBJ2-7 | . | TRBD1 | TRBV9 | CASSVGGGQGVYEQYF | TGTGCCAGCAGCGTAGGCGGGGGACAGGGTGTTTACGAGCAGTACTTC
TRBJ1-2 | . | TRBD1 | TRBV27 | CASSTDRGYGYTF | TGTGCCAGCAGTACCGACAGGGGCTATGGCTACACCTTC
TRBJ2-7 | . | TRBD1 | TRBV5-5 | CASSFQTGSGEQYF | TGTGCCAGCAGCTTCCAGACAGGGTCGGGGGAGCAGTACTTC
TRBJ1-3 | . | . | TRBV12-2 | CASRLGTGDRWVSGNTIYF | TGTGCAAGTCGCTTAGGGACGGGCGACAGATGGGTCTCTGGAAACACCATATATTTT
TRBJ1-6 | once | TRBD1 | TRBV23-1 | CASSHPPTRDRDNSPLHF | TGCGCCAGCAGTCATCCCCCGACCCGGGACAGGGATAATTCACCCCTCCACTTT
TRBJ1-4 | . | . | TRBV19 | CASSKHSLGDANEKLFF | TGTGCCAGTAGTAAACACTCCCTCGGGGACGCTAATGAAAAACTGTTTTTT
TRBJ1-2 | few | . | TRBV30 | CAWSIQGESGYTF | TGTGCCTGGAGTATACAGGGAGAGAGTGGCTACACCTTC
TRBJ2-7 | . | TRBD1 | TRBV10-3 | CAISDFYRGRISTQYF | TGTGCCATCAGTGACTTTTACAGGGGGCGGATTTCGACGCAGTACTTC
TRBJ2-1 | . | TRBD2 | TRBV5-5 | CASSSGGHNEQFF | TGTGCCAGCAGCTCGGGGGGACACAATGAGCAGTTCTTC
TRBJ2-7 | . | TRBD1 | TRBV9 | CASTPGTGFFDEQYF | TGTGCCAGTACGCCCGGGACAGGTTTTTTTGACGAGCAGTACTTC
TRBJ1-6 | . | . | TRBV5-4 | CASSLTGYGSPLHF | TGTGCCAGCAGCTTGACAGGGTACGGTTCACCCCTCCACTTT
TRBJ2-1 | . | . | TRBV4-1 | CASSQDLGPRGQFF | TGCGCCAGCAGCCAAGATCTGGGGCCCAGGGGGCAGTTCTTC
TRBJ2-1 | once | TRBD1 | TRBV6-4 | CASSGGQGGYNEQFF | TGTGCCAGCAGTGGAGGACAGGGAGGCTACAATGAGCAGTTCTTC
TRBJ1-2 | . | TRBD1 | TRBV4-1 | CASSPRDRTFVYGYTF | TGCGCCAGCAGCCCTAGGGACAGGACTTTTGTCTATGGCTACACCTTC
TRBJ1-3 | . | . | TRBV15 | CATSRVGAGRSGNTIYF | TGTGCCACCAGCAGAGTAGGGGCTGGCCGCTCTGGAAACACCATATATTTT
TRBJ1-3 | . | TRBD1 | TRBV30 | CASSGGAGFGNTIYF | TGTGCCTCCTCAGGGGGCGCGGGATTTGGAAACACCATATATTTT
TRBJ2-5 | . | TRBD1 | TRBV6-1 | CASSEPPPGTGTPETQYF | TGTGCCAGCAGTGAGCCTCCACCCGGGACAGGTACTCCAGAGACCCAGTACTTC